Each of the 8 T cell receptor beta chains below was sequenced from the same sample in a study of cytomegalovirus exposure and HLA in healthy donors. The PCR ran on 60 Vbeta and 13 Jbeta primers. Sequenced by immunoSEQ multiplex PCR; TCRdb stores in-frame clones only, minus some. The sample carries more than 100,000 clones, 66% recorded once. Sequencing was carried out using PBMCs. Every receptor here comes from a man younger than 35 in good health and CMV-seronegative.

The chain has TRBV5-1 and TRBJ2-7, with D possibly being TRBD1 (6 bases). V was trimmed by 0 bases and J by 2 bases, leaving 9 bases between them. Germline V gene data show CDR1 as SGHRS and CDR2 as YFSETQ. This CDR3 region has 14 residues. The CDR3 DNA is TGCGCCAGCAGCTTGGAACAGGGCCCCTACGAGCAGTACTTC. Its protein is CASSLEQGPYEQYF.

The rearrangement links TRBV19 to TRBJ2-7, with 7 bases fitting TRBD2. V was pared by 4 bases and J by 7 bases, with 13 bases of the junction left unmatched. The CDR3 has 15 residues. Germline CDR1 and CDR2: LNHDA and SQIVND (reference sequence). For the CDR3, the DNA is TGTGCCAGTAGTAGGGCCGAGCGGGGAGAAAAAGAGCAGTACTTC. Encoded protein: CASSRAERGEKEQYF. Full variable domain (rest looked up from reference TRBV19 and TRBJ2-7): DGGITQSPKYLFRKEGQNVTLSCEQNLNHDAMYWYRQDPGQGLRLIYYSQIVNDFQKGDIAEGYSVSREKKESFPLTVTSAQKNPTAFYLCASSRAERGEKEQYFGPGTRLTVT.

As to this clone: The CDR3 does not close with the conserved phenylalanine or tryptophan, likely indicating a read error. The rearrangement joins TRBV27 to TRBJ1-1, with D maybe TRBD1 (5 bases). The CDR3 sequence is 13 residues long. The germline V gene encodes CDR1 MNHEY and CDR2 SMNVEV (reference sequence). Trimming took 4 bases from V and 10 from J, leaving 16 bases between them. The CDR3 nucleotides read TGTGCCAGCAGTTCTTCACTGGGGAGGGGAGCTTTCCTT. It codes for CASSSSLGRGAFL.

This clone was seen only once. This chain joins TRBV5-1 and TRBJ2-7; D unresolved. Germline loops: CDR1 SGHRS, CDR2 YFSETQ. V was clipped by 4 bases and J by 3 bases, with 8 bases between them. There are 12 residues in the CDR3. The CDR3 nucleotides are TGCGCCAGCAGCGCCCACAACTACGAGCAGTACTTC. This codes for CASSAHNYEQYF.

The V and J genes are TRBV29-1 and TRBJ2-3, with 8 positions matching TRBD1. CDR1 is SQVTM, CDR2 ANQGSEA, per germline. The CDR3 sequence is 14 residues long. Unmatched junction bases numbered 10, after V lost 4 bases and J lost 7 bases. CDR3 protein: CSVVADRAPYTQYF. The CDR3 DNA follows: TGCAGCGTTGTCGCGGACAGGGCACCGTATACGCAGTATTTT.

This chain links TRBV18 with TRBJ1-5; the match to TRBD1 covers 7 bases. The CDR3 loop spans 13 amino acids. Germline V CDR1 and CDR2: KGHSH, LQKENI. The junction had 1 base not matched to a gene; V was cut back by 4 bases and J by 4 bases. The DNA for the CDR3 is TGTGCCAGCTCACTCAGGGGGAATCAGCCCCAGCATTTT. It yields the protein CASSLRGNQPQHF.

This clone was picked up one time. CDR3 protein: CASSYHRGAYGYTF. The CDR3 DNA reads as TGCGCCAGCAGCTATCACAGGGGAGCCTATGGCTACACCTTC. The chain recombines TRBV5-1 with TRBJ1-2; TRBD1 matches at 7 bases. J was trimmed by 4 bases and V by 3 bases; bases with no gene match: 6. Looked up from germline, CDR1 is SGHRS and CDR2 is YFSETQ. CDR3 length: 14 amino acids. The variable domain in full, with the rest retrieved from reference TRBV5-1 and TRBJ1-2, is KAGVTQTPRYLIKTRGQQVTLSCSPISGHRSVSWYQQTPGQGLQFLFEYFSETQRNKGNFPGRFSGRQFSNSRSEMNVSTLELGDSALYLCASSYHRGAYGYTFGSGTRLTVV.

In this sample, this clone turned up once. The rearrangement uses TRBV7-2 and TRBJ1-1, with TRBD1 as a possible D gene (5 bases). V lost 2 bases to trimming and J lost 3 bases, with 10 bases between them. There are 14 residues in the CDR3. Germline V gene lookup returns CDR1 SGHTA and CDR2 FQGNSA. The CDR3 coding sequence is TGTGCCAGCAGCTTACGTTCAGGGCACACTGAAGCTTTCTTT. Translated: CASSLRSGHTEAFF.